A single sample is the source of the 8 T cell receptor beta chains below, sequenced in a study of shared clonotypes between healthy human individuals. TCRdb's table, derived via immunoSEQ multiplex PCR, lists solely in-frame clones and lacks some. The data hold some 200,000 clones, with approximately 61% observed a single time. The material sequenced was memory CD4+ T cells sorted from blood. Subset denoted: CD45RA-negative fraction. Receptors were obtained from a young man in good health.

In this sample, this clone turned up a few times. This chain links TRBV2 with TRBJ1-1; D gene ambiguous. The CDR3 runs to 14 residues. Germline V lookup: CDR1 SNHLY, CDR2 FYNNEI. Trimming took off 5 bases at V and 0 bases at J, with 10 bases between the two ends. Written as DNA, the CDR3 is TGTGCCAGCAGTTTCTTAGACATGAACACTGAAGCTTTCTTT. Translated, it gives CASSFLDMNTEAFF.

This clone was seen a handful of times. The chain's CDR3 is CASSLTSGSSGEQFF. As DNA, the CDR3 is TGTGCCAGCAGCTTAACTAGCGGGAGTTCCGGAGAGCAGTTCTTC. V gene TRBV7-3 combines with J gene TRBJ2-1; TRBD2 agrees at 9 bases. Per germline, CDR1 SGHTA and CDR2 FQGTGA. J was trimmed by 10 bases and V by 0 bases; bases with no gene match: 7. This CDR3 is 15 amino acids long.

The J gene is TRBJ2-2, the V gene TRBV11-2, with D perhaps TRBD1 (6 bases). CDR1 is SGHAT, CDR2 FQNNGV, per germline. V was trimmed by 5 bases and J by 7 bases, leaving 11 bases between them. The CDR3 extends over 13 amino acids. The CDR3 DNA reads TGTGCCAGCAGCCAAAGCAGGGGCGGGGAGCTGTTTTTT. Encoded protein: CASSQSRGGELFF.

The chain has TRBV5-1 and TRBJ2-1; 13 positions agree with TRBD2. This CDR3 spans 16 amino acids. Germline CDR1 is SGHRS and CDR2 is YFSETQ. Germline trimming cut 4 bases from V and 6 bases from J; bases unmatched to any gene: 7. CDR3 amino acids: CASSPLTSGRPNEQFF. The CDR3 region has the DNA TGCGCCAGCAGCCCACTGACTAGCGGGAGGCCCAATGAGCAGTTCTTC.

As for this clone: Within the sample, other DNA sequences also encode this same CDR3. The chain carries TRBV2 and TRBJ2-3, with 9 bases fitting TRBD1. The V gene end was trimmed by 4 bases and the J gene end by 1 base; junction bases not matched to a gene: 3. Germline V gene data show CDR1 as SNHLY and CDR2 as FYNNEI. The CDR3 is made up of 15 amino acids. CDR3 loop: CASSGRTGGTDTQYF. CDR3 bases: TGTGCCAGCAGTGGGCGGACAGGGGGCACAGATACGCAGTATTTT.

This chain uses TRBV10-1 with TRBJ2-3, with 10 bases aligning to TRBD2. The J segment lost 2 bases and the V segment lost 10 bases, leaving 6 bases of the junction unmatched. Germline V gives CDR1 WNHNN, CDR2 SYGVQD (reference sequence). The CDR3 is 14 amino acids. The CDR3 is CATSLAGATDTQYF. CDR3 DNA: TGCGCCACCTCCCTAGCGGGAGCCACAGATACGCAGTATTTT.

V gene TRBV4-3 combines with J gene TRBJ2-1; no clear D. Trimming took 3 bases from V and 6 from J, leaving 9 bases between them. In germline, CDR1 is LGHNA, CDR2 YSLEER. The CDR3 totals 13 residues. The CDR3 here is CASSHSEANEQFF. The CDR3 coding sequence is TGCGCCAGCAGCCACTCCGAAGCCAATGAGCAGTTCTTC.

The chain uses TRBV5-1 and TRBJ2-7, with D possibly TRBD1 on 6 matching bases. Looked up from germline, CDR1 is SGHRS and CDR2 is YFSETQ. The CDR3 spans 14 residues. V was pared by 4 bases and J by 3 bases, with 14 bases between. The CDR3 bases are TGCGCCAGCAGCGCCACAGGGAACGGCTACGAGCAGTACTTC. This translates into CASSATGNGYEQYF.